A selection of T cell receptor beta chains follows, all from one sample in a study of blood T cell repertoires in COVID-19. Method: immunoSEQ multiplex PCR; TCRdb's copy keeps in-frame clones and lacks some. The table has about 400,000 clones, 87% seen once. The sample was PBMCs or T cells enriched from blood (not recorded which). The receptors were gathered from a man between 40 and 49 years old in a cohort exposed to, infected with or recovered from COVID-19 (not recorded which). Each CDR3 is given with its conserved first and last residue. Fields, in order: V gene, D gene, J gene, clone size, CDR3 protein, CDR3 DNA. A D gene is named only where the DNA matches it firmly. Some rows have no size entry. The others give once, few or many, or a class for an expanded clone.

V: TRBV6-5; D: TRBD1; J: TRBJ2-5; size: -; CDR3: CASRQGWTETQYF; DNA: TGTGCCAGCCGACAGGGGTGGACAGAGACCCAGTACTTC
V: TRBV3-1/TRBV3-2; D: TRBD1; J: TRBJ1-5; size: -; CDR3: CASSHTGAANQPQHF; DNA: TGTGCCAGCAGCCATACAGGGGCGGCAAATCAGCCCCAGCATTTT
V: TRBV19; D: TRBD1; J: TRBJ1-1; size: -; CDR3: CASMSRQGSTEAFF; DNA: TGTGCCAGTATGAGCAGACAGGGGTCCACTGAAGCTTTCTTT
V: TRBV6-1; D: -; J: TRBJ1-5; size: -; CDR3: CASSEGGGGNQPQHF; DNA: TGTGCCAGCAGTGAAGGTGGGGGGGGCAATCAGCCCCAGCATTTT
V: TRBV18; D: TRBD1; J: TRBJ1-5; size: -; CDR3: CASSRDRGQDQPQHF; DNA: TGTGCCAGCTCGCGGGACAGGGGGCAGGATCAGCCCCAGCATTTT
V: TRBV7-2; D: TRBD1; J: TRBJ1-1; size: few; CDR3: CASSFGTDREAFF; DNA: TGTGCCAGCAGCTTCGGGACAGACCGTGAAGCTTTCTTT
V: TRBV7-2; D: TRBD2; J: TRBJ2-1; size: -; CDR3: CASSSPGLALNEQFF; DNA: TGTGCCAGCAGCTCACCGGGACTAGCTTTAAATGAGCAGTTCTTC
V: TRBV5-1; D: TRBD1; J: TRBJ2-7; size: few; CDR3: CASRQGRGEQYF; DNA: TGCGCCAGCCGACAGGGGAGAGGCGAGCAGTACTTC
V: TRBV21-1; D: -; J: TRBJ1-5; size: once; CDR3: CASSREGNNQPQHF; DNA: TGTGCCAGCAGCCGGGAGGGCAACAATCAGCCCCAGCATTTT
V: TRBV27; D: TRBD1; J: TRBJ2-1; size: once; CDR3: CASSLSGQGWREQFF; DNA: TGTGCCAGCAGTTTATCTGGACAGGGCTGGCGGGAGCAGTTCTTC
V: TRBV5-1; D: TRBD1; J: TRBJ1-6; size: -; CDR3: CASRLGDSNSPLHF; DNA: TGCGCCAGTCGCCTAGGGGACAGTAATTCACCCCTCCACTTT
V: TRBV7-9; D: -; J: TRBJ1-3; size: -; CDR3: CASSGRGLGNTIYF; DNA: TGTGCCAGCAGCGGTCGAGGTCTTGGAAACACCATATATTTT
V: TRBV3-1/TRBV3-2; D: -; J: TRBJ1-1; size: -; CDR3: CASSKTGNTEAFF; DNA: TGTGCCAGCAGCAAGACAGGGAACACTGAAGCTTTCTTT
V: TRBV4-1; D: TRBD1; J: TRBJ2-7; size: -; CDR3: CASSLPGQPSYEQYF; DNA: TGCGCCAGCAGCCTTCCGGGACAGCCCTCCTACGAGCAGTACTTC
V: TRBV5-8; D: -; J: TRBJ1-5; size: once; CDR3: CASSSGGSNQPQHF; DNA: TGTGCCAGCAGCTCTGGGGGGAGCAATCAGCCCCAGCATTTT
V: TRBV5-1; D: TRBD1; J: TRBJ1-1; size: -; CDR3: CASSTGTGGELAFF; DNA: TGCGCCAGCAGCACCGGGACAGGGGGCGAGTTAGCTTTCTTT